This T cell receptor (beta chain) was captured in a study of PD-1 blockade in classical Hodgkin lymphoma. V was clipped by 3 bases and J by 3 bases; unmatched bases: 5. Per germline, CDR1 MRHNA and CDR2 SNTAGT. CDR3 length equals 15 residues. Specified time point: cycle 4 day 1 (C4D1), after more than five weeks of nivolumab. Brentuximab vedotin exposure varied, and every patient relapsed after autologous stem cell transplantation. Produced via immunoSEQ multiplex PCR; TCRdb's table is partial and in-frame only. Here the sample spans fewer than 25,000 clones, about 70% being singletons. This chain connects TRBV6-4 to TRBJ2-5; 9 bases are shared with TRBD2. This material consisted of peripheral blood mononuclear cells (PBMCs), taken before the fourth cycle of nivolumab. This TCR came from a human donor with classical Hodgkin lymphoma. In DNA, the CDR3 is TGTGCCAGCAGTGAGAAAGGCGGGGGGGAAGAGACCCAGTACTTC. This encodes CASSEKGGGEETQYF.